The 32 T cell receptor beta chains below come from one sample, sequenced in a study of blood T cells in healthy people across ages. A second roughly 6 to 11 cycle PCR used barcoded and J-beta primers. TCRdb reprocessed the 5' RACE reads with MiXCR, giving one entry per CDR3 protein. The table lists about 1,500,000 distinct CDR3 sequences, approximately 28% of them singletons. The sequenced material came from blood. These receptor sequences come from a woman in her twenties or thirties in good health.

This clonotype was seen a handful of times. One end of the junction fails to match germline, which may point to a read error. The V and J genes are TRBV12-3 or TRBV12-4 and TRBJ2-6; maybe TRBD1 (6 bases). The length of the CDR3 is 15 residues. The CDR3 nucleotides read TGTGCCAGCAGTTACAGGGATTCTGGGGCCAACGTCCGGACTTTC. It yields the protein CASSYRDSGANVRTF.

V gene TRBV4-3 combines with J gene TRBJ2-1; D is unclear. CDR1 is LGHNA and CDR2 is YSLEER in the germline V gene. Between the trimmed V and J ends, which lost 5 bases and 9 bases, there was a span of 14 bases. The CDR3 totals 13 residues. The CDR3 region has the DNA TGCGCCAGCAGCTCCCAAGACGTGGCTGAGCAGTTCTTC. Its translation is CASSSQDVAEQFF.

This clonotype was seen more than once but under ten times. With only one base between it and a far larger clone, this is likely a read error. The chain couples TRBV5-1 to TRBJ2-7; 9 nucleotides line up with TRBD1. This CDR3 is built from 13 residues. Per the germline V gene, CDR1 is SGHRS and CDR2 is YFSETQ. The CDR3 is CANSPTGGYEQYF. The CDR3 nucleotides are TGCGCCAACAGCCCGACAGGGGGCTACGAGCAGTACTTC.

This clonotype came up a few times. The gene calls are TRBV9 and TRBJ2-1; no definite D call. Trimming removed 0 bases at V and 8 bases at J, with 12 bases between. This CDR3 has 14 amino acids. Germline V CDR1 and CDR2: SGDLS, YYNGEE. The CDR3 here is CASSVDGVNYEQFF. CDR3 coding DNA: TGTGCCAGCAGCGTAGACGGAGTTAACTATGAGCAGTTCTTC.

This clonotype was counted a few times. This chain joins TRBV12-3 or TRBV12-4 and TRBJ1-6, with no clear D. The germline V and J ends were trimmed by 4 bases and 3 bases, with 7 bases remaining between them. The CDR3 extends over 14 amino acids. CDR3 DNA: TGTGCCAGCAGTTCGACGGACTATAATTCACCCCTCCACTTT. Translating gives CASSSTDYNSPLHF.

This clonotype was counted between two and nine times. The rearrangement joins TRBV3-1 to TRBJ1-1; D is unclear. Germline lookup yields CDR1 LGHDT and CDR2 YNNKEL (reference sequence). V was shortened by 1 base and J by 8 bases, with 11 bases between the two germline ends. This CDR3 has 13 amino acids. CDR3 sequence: CASSQAAPTEAFF. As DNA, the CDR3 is TGTGCCAGCAGCCAAGCGGCCCCTACCGAAGCTTTCTTT.

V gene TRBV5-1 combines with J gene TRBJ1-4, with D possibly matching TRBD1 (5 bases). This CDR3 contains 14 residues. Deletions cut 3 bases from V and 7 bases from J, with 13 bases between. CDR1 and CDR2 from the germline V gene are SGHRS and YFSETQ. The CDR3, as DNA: TGCGCCAGCAGCTGGGGGGTCACAGGTGAAAAACTGTTTTTT. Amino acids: CASSWGVTGEKLFF.

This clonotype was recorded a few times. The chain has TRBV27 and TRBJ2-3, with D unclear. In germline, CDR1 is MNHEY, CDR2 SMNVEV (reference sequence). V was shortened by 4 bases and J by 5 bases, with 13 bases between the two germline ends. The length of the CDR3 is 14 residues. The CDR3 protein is CASSSQALKDTQYF. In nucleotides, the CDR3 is TGTGCCAGCAGTTCCCAAGCCCTTAAAGATACGCAGTATTTT.

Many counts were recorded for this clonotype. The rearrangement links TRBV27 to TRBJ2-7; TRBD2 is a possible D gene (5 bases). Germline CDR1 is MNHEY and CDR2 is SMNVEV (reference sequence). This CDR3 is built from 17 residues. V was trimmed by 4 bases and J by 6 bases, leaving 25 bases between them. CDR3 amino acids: CASSYRGIRDQQVEQYF. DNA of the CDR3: TGTGCCAGCAGTTACCGAGGGATAAGGGATCAGCAGGTCGAGCAGTACTTC.

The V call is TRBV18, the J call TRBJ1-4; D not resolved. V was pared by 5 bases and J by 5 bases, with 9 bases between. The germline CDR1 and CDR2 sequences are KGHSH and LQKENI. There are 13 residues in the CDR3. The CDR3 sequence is CASSGGHNEKLFF. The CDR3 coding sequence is TGTGCCAGCTCAGGAGGTCACAATGAAAAACTGTTTTTT.

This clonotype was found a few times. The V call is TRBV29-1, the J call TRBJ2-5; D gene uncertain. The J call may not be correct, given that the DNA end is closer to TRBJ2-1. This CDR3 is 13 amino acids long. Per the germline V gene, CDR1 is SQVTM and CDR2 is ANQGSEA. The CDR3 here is CSVEGKYQETQFF. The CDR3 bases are TGCAGCGTTGAAGGAAAATACCAAGAGACCCAGTTCTTC.

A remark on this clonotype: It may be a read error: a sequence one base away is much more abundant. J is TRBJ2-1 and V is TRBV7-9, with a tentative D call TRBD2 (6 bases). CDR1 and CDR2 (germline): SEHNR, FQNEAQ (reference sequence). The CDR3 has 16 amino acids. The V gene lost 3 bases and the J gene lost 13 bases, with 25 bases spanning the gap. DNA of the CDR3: TGTGCCAGCAGCTTTACGGGAGCGAGCGGACAAGAGACCCAGTTCTTC. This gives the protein CASSFTGASGQETQFF.

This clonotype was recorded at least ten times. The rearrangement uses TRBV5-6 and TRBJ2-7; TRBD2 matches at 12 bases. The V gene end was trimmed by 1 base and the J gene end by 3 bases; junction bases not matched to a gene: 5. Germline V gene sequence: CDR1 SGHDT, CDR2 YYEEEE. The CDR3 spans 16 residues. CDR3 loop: CASSLWTSGTFYEQYF. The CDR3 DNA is TGTGCCAGCAGCTTGTGGACTAGCGGGACCTTCTACGAGCAGTACTTC.

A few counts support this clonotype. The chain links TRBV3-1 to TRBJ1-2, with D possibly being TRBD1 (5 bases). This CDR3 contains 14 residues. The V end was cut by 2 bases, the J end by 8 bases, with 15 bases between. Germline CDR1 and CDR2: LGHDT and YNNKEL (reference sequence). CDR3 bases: TGTGCCAGCAGCCAACGGGACGGGGTCGGGGGCTACACCTTC. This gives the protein CASSQRDGVGGYTF.

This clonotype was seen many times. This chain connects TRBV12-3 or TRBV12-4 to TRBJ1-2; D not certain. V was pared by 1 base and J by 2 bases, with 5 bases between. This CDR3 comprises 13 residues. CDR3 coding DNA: TGTGCCAGCAGTTTAGTCGGGAACTATGGCTACACCTTC. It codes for CASSLVGNYGYTF.

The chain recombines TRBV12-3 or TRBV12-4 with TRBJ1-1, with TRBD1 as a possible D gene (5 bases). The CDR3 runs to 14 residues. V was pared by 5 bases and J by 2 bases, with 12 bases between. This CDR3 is CASSKWDGNTEAFF. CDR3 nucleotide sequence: TGTGCCAGCAGTAAATGGGACGGCAACACTGAAGCTTTCTTT.

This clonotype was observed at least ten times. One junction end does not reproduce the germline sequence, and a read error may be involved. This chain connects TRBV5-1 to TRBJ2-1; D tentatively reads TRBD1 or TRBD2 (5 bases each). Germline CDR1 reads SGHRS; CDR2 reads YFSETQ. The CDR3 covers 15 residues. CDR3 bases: TGTGCCAGCAGTTTGGACCGGGGCCGGTACAATGAGCAGTTCTTC. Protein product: CASSLDRGRYNEQFF.

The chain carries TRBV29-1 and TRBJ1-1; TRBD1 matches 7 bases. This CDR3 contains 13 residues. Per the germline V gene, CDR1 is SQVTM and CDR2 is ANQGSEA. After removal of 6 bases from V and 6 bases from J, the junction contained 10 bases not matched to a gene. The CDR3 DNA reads TGCAGCGTCGGGACAGTATGGTTCTCTGAAGCTTTCTTT. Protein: CSVGTVWFSEAFF.

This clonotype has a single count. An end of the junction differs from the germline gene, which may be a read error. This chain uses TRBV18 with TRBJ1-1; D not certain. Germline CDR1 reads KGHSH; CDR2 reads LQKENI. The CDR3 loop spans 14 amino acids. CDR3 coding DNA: TGTGCCAGCTCACCCTCAGCGACGGGCACTGAAGTTTTCTTT. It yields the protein CASSPSATGTEVFF.

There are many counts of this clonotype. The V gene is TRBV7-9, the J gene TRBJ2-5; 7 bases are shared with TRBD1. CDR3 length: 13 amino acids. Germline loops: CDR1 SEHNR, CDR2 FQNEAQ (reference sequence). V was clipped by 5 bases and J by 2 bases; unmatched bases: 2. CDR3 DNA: TGTGCCAGCAGCGCCAGGGGGCAAGAGACCCAGTACTTC. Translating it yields CASSARGQETQYF. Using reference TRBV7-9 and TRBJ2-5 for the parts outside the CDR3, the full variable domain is DTGVSQNPRHKITKRGQNVTFRCDPISEHNRLYWYRQTLGQGPEFLTYFQNEAQLEKSRLLSDRFSAERPKGSFSTLEIQRTEQGDSAMYLCASSARGQETQYFGPGTRLLVL.

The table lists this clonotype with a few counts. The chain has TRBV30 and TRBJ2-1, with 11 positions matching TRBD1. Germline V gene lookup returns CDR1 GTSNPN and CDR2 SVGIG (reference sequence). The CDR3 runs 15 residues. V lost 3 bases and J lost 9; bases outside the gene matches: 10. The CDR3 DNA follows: TGTGCCTGGAGCGATACCGGGACAGGGGGTATTGAGCAGTTCTTC. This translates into CAWSDTGTGGIEQFF.

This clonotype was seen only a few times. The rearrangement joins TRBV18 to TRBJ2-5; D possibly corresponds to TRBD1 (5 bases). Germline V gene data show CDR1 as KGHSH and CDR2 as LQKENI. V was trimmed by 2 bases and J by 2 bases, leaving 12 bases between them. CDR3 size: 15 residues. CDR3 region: CASSPFKDSQETQYF. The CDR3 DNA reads TGTGCCAGCTCACCATTTAAAGACAGTCAAGAGACCCAGTACTTC.

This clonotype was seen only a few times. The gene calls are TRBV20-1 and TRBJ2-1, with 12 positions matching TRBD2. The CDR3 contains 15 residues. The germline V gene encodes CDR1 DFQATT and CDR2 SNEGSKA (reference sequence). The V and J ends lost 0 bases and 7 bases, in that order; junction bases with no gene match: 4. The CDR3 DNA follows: TGCAGTGCTAGAGATCCTAGCGGGAGGGGGAATGAGCAGTTCTTC. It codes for CSARDPSGRGNEQFF.

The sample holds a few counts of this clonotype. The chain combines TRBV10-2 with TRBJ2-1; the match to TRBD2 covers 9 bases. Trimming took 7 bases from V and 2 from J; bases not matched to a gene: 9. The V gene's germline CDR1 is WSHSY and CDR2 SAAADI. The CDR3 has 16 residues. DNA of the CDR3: TGCGCCAGCAACCCAGTAGCGGGAGAAACCTACAATGAGCAGTTCTTC. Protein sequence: CASNPVAGETYNEQFF.

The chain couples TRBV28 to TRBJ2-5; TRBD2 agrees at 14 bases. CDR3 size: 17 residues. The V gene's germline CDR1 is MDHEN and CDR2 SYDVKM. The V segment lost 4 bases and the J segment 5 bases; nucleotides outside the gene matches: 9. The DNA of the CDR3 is TGTGCCAGCAGTTCTCTGGGACTAGCGGGGGAGAGGGAGACCCAGTACTTC. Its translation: CASSSLGLAGERETQYF.

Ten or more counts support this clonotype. The CDR3 protein is CASSPTEQETQYF. For the CDR3, the DNA is TGTGCCAGCAGTCCGACGGAACAAGAGACCCAGTACTTC. This chain joins TRBV2 and TRBJ2-5; D gene ambiguous. This CDR3 is built from 13 residues. Germline CDR1 SNHLY, CDR2 FYNNEI. Trimming shortened V by 5 bases and J by 2 bases, and 9 bases separated the two germline ends.

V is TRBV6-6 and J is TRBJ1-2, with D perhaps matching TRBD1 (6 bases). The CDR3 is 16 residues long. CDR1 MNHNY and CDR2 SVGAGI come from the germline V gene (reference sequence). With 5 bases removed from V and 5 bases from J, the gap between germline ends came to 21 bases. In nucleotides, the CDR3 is TGTGCCAGCAGTATCGGACAGCGAATAGTCGTATATGGCTACACCTTC. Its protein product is CASSIGQRIVVYGYTF.

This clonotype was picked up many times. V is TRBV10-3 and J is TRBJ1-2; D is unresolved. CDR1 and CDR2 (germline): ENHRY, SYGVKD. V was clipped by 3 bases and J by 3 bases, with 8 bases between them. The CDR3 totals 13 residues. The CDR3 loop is CAISDGRDYGYTF. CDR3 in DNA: TGTGCCATCAGTGATGGGAGGGACTATGGCTACACCTTC.

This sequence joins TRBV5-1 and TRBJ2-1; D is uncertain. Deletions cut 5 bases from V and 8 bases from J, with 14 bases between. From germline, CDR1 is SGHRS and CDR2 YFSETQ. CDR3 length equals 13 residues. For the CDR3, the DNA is TGCGCCAGCAGTCACGGGCGAATGGATGAGCAGTTCTTC. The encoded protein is CASSHGRMDEQFF.

CDR3 residues: CASSQVTDRYEQYF. DNA for the CDR3: TGTGCCAGCAGCCAAGTTACGGACCGCTACGAGCAGTACTTC. The V gene is TRBV14, the J gene TRBJ2-7; D remains ambiguous. The CDR3 extends over 14 amino acids. Deletions cut 1 base from V and 3 bases from J, with 10 bases between. Germline lookup yields CDR1 SGHDN and CDR2 FVKESK.

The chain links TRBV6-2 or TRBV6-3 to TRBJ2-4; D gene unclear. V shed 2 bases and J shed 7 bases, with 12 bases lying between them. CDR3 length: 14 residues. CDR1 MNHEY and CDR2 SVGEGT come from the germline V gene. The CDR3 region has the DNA TGTGCCAGCAGTTACGCCGGCCGTTGGAACATTCAGTACTTC. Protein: CASSYAGRWNIQYF.

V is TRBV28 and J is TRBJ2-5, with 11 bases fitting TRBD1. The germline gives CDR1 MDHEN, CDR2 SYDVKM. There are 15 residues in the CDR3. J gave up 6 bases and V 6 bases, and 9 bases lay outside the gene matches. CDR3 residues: CASRVLGTGGQTQYF. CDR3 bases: TGTGCCAGCAGAGTCTTGGGGACAGGGGGACAGACCCAGTACTTC.